One and the same sample provided the 27 T cell receptor beta chains below, sequenced in a study of human T cells and chemical hapten exposure. Documented time point: patch test 2, 6 weeks after DPC sensitization. Treatment here: therapeutic diphenylcyclopropenone sensitization with weekly scalp DPC. MiXCR was run by TCRdb on the RACE reads, yielding one entry per CDR3 protein. The sample includes approximately 350,000 distinct CDR3 sequences, roughly 6% seen only once; the top ten take around 6%. The sequences come from whole blood, collected in connection with sensitization to the hapten diphenylcyclopropenone (DPC). The receptors were sampled from a woman younger than 35 with alopecia areata. Some clones in this sample may be carry-over from other donors' samples.

This clonotype was counted many times. The chain combines TRBV28 with TRBJ1-2; the D is unclear. Germline lookup yields CDR1 MDHEN and CDR2 SYDVKM. The CDR3 covers 13 residues. The V end was cut by 1 base, the J end by 5 bases, with 8 bases between. CDR3 coding DNA: TGTGCCAGCAGTTTATCCACACAGTATGGCTACACCTTC. It specifies CASSLSTQYGYTF.

The chain combines TRBV12-3 or TRBV12-4 with TRBJ1-4, with D possibly TRBD1 on 5 matching bases. CDR3 length equals 14 residues. V was pared by 5 bases and J by 8 bases, with 15 bases between. CDR3 in DNA: TGTGCCAGCAGTCCCGGGACTCTTAGGGAAAAACTGTTTTTT. The encoded protein is CASSPGTLREKLFF.

This clonotype has more than one count but fewer than ten. The J gene is TRBJ2-3, the V gene TRBV24-1; D gene unclear. Deletions cut 6 bases from V and 5 bases from J, with 11 bases between. This CDR3 has 13 residues. The germline V gene has CDR1 KGHDR and CDR2 SFDVKD. CDR3 DNA sequence: TGTGCCACCAGTCACCCCGGTTTAGATACGCAGTATTTT. Its protein product is CATSHPGLDTQYF.

This chain connects TRBV6-2 or TRBV6-3 to TRBJ2-7; the match to TRBD1 covers 8 bases. The CDR3 contains 11 residues. The V segment lost 6 bases and the J segment 11 bases; nucleotides outside the gene matches: 6. Germline lookup yields CDR1 MNHEY and CDR2 SVGEGT. In DNA form, the CDR3 reads TGTGCCAGCAGAATGGACAGGGAGGAGTACTTC. Its protein is CASRMDREEYF.

This clonotype was counted many times. The chain employs TRBV6-5 and TRBJ2-1; 12 positions agree with TRBD2. The CDR3 runs 16 residues. Germline V gene data show CDR1 as MNHEY and CDR2 as SVGAGI. J was trimmed by 4 bases and V by 4 bases; bases with no gene match: 5. The CDR3 protein is CASSSLLAGGYNEQFF. For the CDR3, the DNA is TGTGCCAGCAGTTCCCTACTAGCGGGGGGTTACAATGAGCAGTTCTTC.

This clonotype was counted at least ten times. The chain employs TRBV20-1 and TRBJ1-4; D possibly corresponds to TRBD1 (5 bases). The germline V gene has CDR1 DFQATT and CDR2 SNEGSKA (reference sequence). This CDR3 contains 14 residues. Trimming took 2 bases from V and 8 from J, leaving 15 bases between them. CDR3: CSARRGSTGEKLFF. The CDR3 bases are TGCAGTGCTAGACGGGGGTCGACGGGAGAAAAACTGTTTTTT.

Ten or more counts support this clonotype. V and J are TRBV7-8 and TRBJ1-4, with D possibly being TRBD1 (6 bases). Germline V gene data show CDR1 as SGHVS and CDR2 as FQNEAQ. The CDR3 is made up of 15 amino acids. The V gene lost 4 bases and the J gene lost 0 bases, with 9 bases spanning the gap. CDR3 residues: CASSSHRATNEKLFF. CDR3 in DNA: TGTGCCAGCAGCTCGCACAGGGCAACTAATGAAAAACTGTTTTTT.

V and J are TRBV28 and TRBJ1-3, with D unclear. Trimming stripped 7 bases from V and 0 bases from J, with 10 bases between. This CDR3 contains 14 residues. Germline lookup yields CDR1 MDHEN and CDR2 SYDVKM. This CDR3 reads CASTTVASGNTIYF. CDR3 DNA sequence: TGTGCCAGCACCACTGTCGCCTCTGGAAACACCATATATTTT.

This clonotype was seen repeatedly, ten times or more. CDR3 sequence reads: CSVLKTVDTEAFF. The CDR3 nucleotides read TGCAGCGTCCTGAAAACAGTGGACACTGAAGCTTTCTTT. The chain is built from TRBV29-1 and TRBJ1-1, with D hard to call. The V and J ends lost 6 bases and 3 bases respectively, with 14 bases between them. CDR1 is SQVTM, CDR2 ANQGSEA, per germline. CDR3 length: 13 amino acids.

This clonotype was counted many times. This chain connects TRBV7-2 to TRBJ2-3; D ambiguous. The germline V gene has CDR1 SGHTA and CDR2 FQGNSA. With 7 bases removed from V and 4 bases from J, the gap between germline ends came to 9 bases. The CDR3 is 12 amino acids. The CDR3 DNA reads TGTGCCAGCACCCTAGGGCCAGATACGCAGTATTTT. This translates into CASTLGPDTQYF.

V gene TRBV5-1 combines with J gene TRBJ2-7; 12 positions match TRBD1. V gave up 4 bases and J gave up 5 bases; unmatched junction bases: 7. CDR1 is SGHRS, CDR2 YFSETQ, per germline. The CDR3 is 15 residues long. The DNA for the CDR3 is TGCGCCAGCAGCAGCGGCGGGACAGGGGGCCACGAGCAGTACTTC. Protein product: CASSSGGTGGHEQYF. The full variable domain, its missing parts supplied by reference TRBV5-1 and TRBJ2-7, is KAGVTQTPRYLIKTRGQQVTLSCSPISGHRSVSWYQQTPGQGLQFLFEYFSETQRNKGNFPGRFSGRQFSNSRSEMNVSTLELGDSALYLCASSSGGTGGHEQYFGPGTRLTVT.

This chain uses TRBV7-9 with TRBJ2-5, with unresolved D. The CDR3 totals 12 residues. V was cut by 5 bases and J by 7 bases, with 11 bases left in between. The germline V gene has CDR1 SEHNR and CDR2 FQNEAQ (reference sequence). CDR3 bases: TGTGCCAGCAGCGAAGTAGAAGCGACCCAGTACTTC. This translates into CASSEVEATQYF.

The genes are TRBV12-3 or TRBV12-4 and TRBJ2-7; D may match TRBD1 or TRBD2 (6 bases each). The CDR3 is made up of 13 amino acids. Between the trimmed V and J ends, which lost 6 bases and 6 bases, there was a span of 15 bases. The CDR3 DNA sequence: TGTGCCAGCAGGGGGGAAGGGGGGCGCGAGCAGTACTTC. Translation gives CASRGEGGREQYF.

This clonotype was observed a few times. This rearrangement joins TRBV11-2 to TRBJ2-1; maybe TRBD1 (6 bases). Per germline, CDR1 SGHAT and CDR2 FQNNGV. This CDR3 is built from 15 residues. V was cut by 5 bases and J by 0 bases, with 11 bases left in between. The CDR3 loop is CASSPTGYSYNEQFF. CDR3 in DNA: TGTGCCAGCAGCCCTACAGGGTACTCCTACAATGAGCAGTTCTTC.

In its sample, this clonotype was seen many times. The V call is TRBV29-1, the J call TRBJ1-1; no clear D. CDR1 is SQVTM and CDR2 is ANQGSEA in the germline V gene. V dropped 6 bases and J dropped 0 bases, with 11 bases sitting between them. The CDR3 runs 13 residues. CDR3: CSVPSGMNTEAFF. The CDR3 DNA reads TGCAGCGTGCCCAGCGGGATGAACACTGAAGCTTTCTTT.

A few counts support this clonotype. The rearrangement uses TRBV29-1 and TRBJ2-5, with 11 bases matching TRBD1. The CDR3 length is 16 residues. In germline, CDR1 is SQVTM, CDR2 ANQGSEA. V lost 4 bases and J lost 3; bases outside the gene matches: 10. CDR3 loop: CSVVGQWTGGEETQYF. The CDR3 DNA reads TGCAGCGTTGTCGGGCAATGGACAGGGGGCGAAGAGACCCAGTACTTC.

This clonotype was recorded at least ten times. The chain combines TRBV3-1 with TRBJ1-6, with D possibly TRBD1 on 6 matching bases. The CDR3 is made up of 14 amino acids. Germline V gene sequence: CDR1 LGHDT, CDR2 YNNKEL (reference sequence). The V and J ends lost 0 bases and 11 bases respectively, with 11 bases between them. The chain's CDR3 is CASSQEQGRTPLHF. CDR3 DNA: TGTGCCAGCAGCCAAGAACAGGGTAGGACACCCCTCCACTTT. The full variable domain, rest sourced from reference TRBV3-1 and TRBJ1-6, is DTAVSQTPKYLVTQMGNDKSIKCEQNLGHDTMYWYKQDSKKFLKIMFSYNNKELIINETVPNRFSPKSPDKAHLNLHINSLELGDSAVYFCASSQEQGRTPLHFGNGTRLTVT.

This clonotype was recorded at least ten times. This chain joins TRBV15 and TRBJ1-3; no definite D call. CDR3 length: 14 residues. Between the trimmed V and J ends, which lost 5 bases and 6 bases, there was a span of 14 bases. CDR1 is LNHNV and CDR2 is YYDKDF in the germline V gene (reference sequence). CDR3 DNA: TGTGCCACCAGCCGAGGGAGGGCGGCAAACACCATATATTTT. This translates into CATSRGRAANTIYF.

The chain joins TRBV9 to TRBJ1-2; maybe TRBD1 (6 bases). The germline CDR1 and CDR2 sequences are SGDLS and YYNGEE. The length of the CDR3 is 15 residues. V lost 3 bases and J lost 4, with 16 bases in between. The DNA of the CDR3 is TGTGCCAGCAGCGAACAGGGTTTTAGGCCCTATGGCTACACCTTC. It yields the protein CASSEQGFRPYGYTF.

The V call is TRBV28, the J call TRBJ1-4, with D possibly being TRBD1 (5 bases). Germline loops: CDR1 MDHEN, CDR2 SYDVKM. The CDR3 has 15 amino acids. V dropped 2 bases and J dropped 6 bases, with 13 bases sitting between them. The CDR3 nucleotides are TGTGCCAGCAGTTTAATCGGCGGGGGGGATGAAAAACTGTTTTTT. This translates into CASSLIGGGDEKLFF.

This clonotype has ten or more counts. The chain employs TRBV7-9 and TRBJ1-1; D unclear. The CDR3 extends over 14 amino acids. Germline V gene sequence: CDR1 SEHNR, CDR2 FQNEAQ (reference sequence). Deletions cut 1 base from V and 1 base from J, with 7 bases between. The CDR3, as DNA: TGTGCCAGCAGCTTAGGGGAAACGAACACTGAAGCTTTCTTT. It codes for CASSLGETNTEAFF.

Many counts were recorded for this clonotype. The rearrangement links TRBV5-1 to TRBJ1-1; a weak D match, TRBD1 (6 bases). The CDR3 is 16 amino acids. Trimming removed 0 bases from V and 0 bases from J, with 12 bases in between. Germline CDR1 SGHRS, CDR2 YFSETQ. The DNA of the CDR3 is TGCGCCAGCAGCTTGGCCCTTACAGGGATGAACACTGAAGCTTTCTTT. It translates to CASSLALTGMNTEAFF.

The V and J genes are TRBV12-3 or TRBV12-4 and TRBJ1-1; no clear D. CDR3 size: 13 residues. V lost 6 bases, J lost 1 base, and 9 bases lay in between. CDR3 coding DNA: TGTGCCAGCAGGCGAGGTCCGAACACTGAAGCTTTCTTT. It specifies CASRRGPNTEAFF.

Ten or more counts support this clonotype. The V and J genes are TRBV12-3 or TRBV12-4 and TRBJ2-3; D gene uncertain. This CDR3 is built from 12 residues. Trimming shortened V by 8 bases and J by 6 bases, and 12 bases separated the two germline ends. CDR3 in amino acids: CASGPGADTQYF. The CDR3 nucleotides are TGTGCCAGCGGGCCGGGTGCGGATACGCAGTATTTT.

This clonotype was seen only a few times. This rearrangement joins TRBV29-1 to TRBJ2-1; possibly TRBD2 for D (5 bases). With 6 bases removed from V and 0 bases from J, the gap between germline ends came to 12 bases. Germline CDR1 SQVTM, CDR2 ANQGSEA. CDR3 length: 14 amino acids. The CDR3 here is CSVPEGSSYNEQFF. The CDR3 DNA follows: TGCAGCGTCCCCGAGGGAAGCTCCTACAATGAGCAGTTCTTC.

This clonotype has a count of ten or more. The genes are TRBV11-2 and TRBJ1-5; no reliable D call. The CDR3 loop spans 14 amino acids. Trimming pared 0 bases from V and 9 bases from J, leaving 12 bases between. Germline V gene sequence: CDR1 SGHAT, CDR2 FQNNGV. CDR3 region: CASSLDLVEGPQHF. The CDR3 region has the DNA TGTGCCAGCAGCTTAGATTTAGTTGAGGGGCCCCAGCATTTT.

This clonotype was found a few times. This chain links TRBV24-1 with TRBJ2-6; a weak D match, TRBD1 (6 bases). CDR3 length: 19 amino acids. The V and J ends lost 2 bases and 0 bases respectively, with 16 bases between them. Germline CDR1 KGHDR, CDR2 SFDVKD. The DNA for the CDR3 is TGTGCCACCAGTGATTCCCGGACAGCTCTTAACTCTGGGGCCAACGTCCTGACTTTC. Protein product: CATSDSRTALNSGANVLTF.